What follows are 10 T cell receptor beta chains derived from one specimen sequenced in a study of Ad26.COV2.S vaccination and SARS-CoV-2 variants. Method: immunoSEQ multiplex PCR; TCRdb's copy keeps in-frame clones and lacks some. The sample yields over 110,000 clones, roughly 85% seen once. The source material was peripheral blood, sampled after recovery from COVID-19. The receptors shown here come from a human donor who had recovered from COVID-19.

The CDR3 DNA is TGTGCCTGGAGTACCGGGACATGGGACACCGGGGAGCTGTTTTTT. Translated: CAWSTGTWDTGELFF. The chain employs TRBV30 and TRBJ2-2; D is perhaps TRBD1 (6 bases). The CDR3 has 15 residues. In germline, CDR1 is GTSNPN, CDR2 SVGIG (reference sequence). V lost 2 bases, J lost 3 bases, and 13 bases lay in between.

V is TRBV7-8 and J is TRBJ2-7; D perhaps matches TRBD1 (5 bases). Trimming left V 4 bases short and J 2 bases short, with 9 bases between. Germline assignment: CDR1 SGHVS and CDR2 FQNEAQ. The CDR3 is 13 residues long. CDR3 residues: CASSSDIAYEQYF. CDR3 nucleotide sequence: TGTGCCAGCAGCTCGGACATAGCCTACGAGCAGTACTTC.

This chain links TRBV6-5 with TRBJ2-5; D may be TRBD2 (6 bases). The CDR3 loop spans 12 amino acids. V gave up 7 bases and J gave up 5 bases, with 11 bases separating them. Germline lookup yields CDR1 MNHEY and CDR2 SVGAGI. CDR3 bases: TGTGCCAGCAAACATGGAGGGGAGACCCAGTACTTC. Its translation: CASKHGGETQYF.

V usage is TRBV11-2 and J usage is TRBJ1-5; 10 bases line up with TRBD1. The CDR3 length is 16 residues. CDR1 is SGHAT and CDR2 is FQNNGV in the germline V gene. J was trimmed by 6 bases and V by 1 base; bases with no gene match: 6. For the CDR3, the DNA is TGTGCCAGCAGCTTAGGAGGGACAGGGGTAGGTCAGCCCCAGCATTTT. This codes for CASSLGGTGVGQPQHF.

V and J are TRBV6-5 and TRBJ2-3, with TRBD2 matching over 8 bases. The V gene's germline CDR1 is MNHEY and CDR2 SVGAGI. The CDR3 runs 15 residues. The trim removed 8 bases at V and 3 bases at J, leaving 10 bases unmatched. The CDR3 coding sequence is TGTGCCAGCTTAAAAATAGCGGGGAGGACAGATACGCAGTATTTT. It yields the protein CASLKIAGRTDTQYF.

In this sample, this clone turned up once. The gene calls are TRBV18 and TRBJ1-4, with TRBD1 matching over 9 bases. Looked up from germline, CDR1 is KGHSH and CDR2 is LQKENI. V was clipped by 4 bases and J by 3 bases; unmatched bases: 12. The CDR3 extends over 18 amino acids. The CDR3: CASSLQSLQGASNEKLFF. In DNA, the CDR3 is TGTGCCAGCTCACTACAAAGCCTACAGGGGGCGTCTAATGAAAAACTGTTTTTT.

The genes are TRBV18 and TRBJ1-2; D gene ambiguous. CDR1 is KGHSH, CDR2 LQKENI, per germline. Trimming removed 0 bases at V and 5 bases at J, with 13 bases between. The CDR3 sequence is 15 residues long. In DNA, the CDR3 is TGTGCCAGCTCACCACCAGATAAACATCTTTATGGCTACACCTTC. As protein: CASSPPDKHLYGYTF.

This clone appeared once. The chain is built from TRBV10-3 and TRBJ1-1; D is perhaps TRBD1 (6 bases). The V end was cut by 9 bases, the J end by 2 bases, with 10 bases between. The V gene's germline CDR1 is ENHRY and CDR2 SYGVKD. The length of the CDR3 is 12 residues. The CDR3 DNA reads as TGTGCCATACAGGGTGTTAACACTGAAGCTTTCTTT. Its protein is CAIQGVNTEAFF.

In this sample, this clone turned up a few times. CDR3 in DNA: TGTGCCTGGAGTGTGGGACAGGTCTCTGAAGCTTTCTTT. Protein product: CAWSVGQVSEAFF. J is TRBJ1-1 and V is TRBV30, with 8 nucleotides matching TRBD1. V was pared by 0 bases and J by 6 bases, with 3 bases of the junction left unmatched. This CDR3 has 13 residues. Germline V CDR1 and CDR2: GTSNPN, SVGIG (reference sequence).

The V and J genes are TRBV27 and TRBJ1-6; D possibly corresponds to TRBD1 (6 bases). V lost 0 bases and J lost 10, with 13 bases in between. This CDR3 is 15 amino acids long. Germline V gives CDR1 MNHEY, CDR2 SMNVEV (reference sequence). The CDR3 spells CASSLSWGGRSPLHF. The CDR3 DNA reads as TGTGCCAGCAGTTTATCGTGGGGGGGCCGGTCACCCCTCCACTTT.